This entry features one T cell receptor (beta chain) sequence. Antigen specificity is unknown. This entry is derived from a study of PD-1 blockade in classical Hodgkin lymphoma. Trimming took 1 base from V and 2 from J; bases not matched to a gene: 3. Germline CDR1 and CDR2: SEHNR and FQNEAQ (reference sequence). The CDR3 is 16 amino acids. The time point is: cycle 4 day 1 (C4D1), after more than 5 weeks of nivolumab. Relapses following autologous stem cell transplantation were seen in all patients, with brentuximab vedotin exposure varying. The authors purified CD4+ T cells from thawed PBMCs by magnetic negative selection. Data came from immunoSEQ multiplex PCR; TCRdb stores just in-frame clones and leaves some out. This table has over 15,000 clones, roughly 75% appearing once. Study-wide results and caveats: CD4+ TCR diversity climbed significantly by C4D1, unlike CD8+ TCR diversity.

The V gene is TRBV7-9, the J gene TRBJ2-3; 10 bases map to TRBD2. Sequenced here: CD4+ T cells from blood, sampled before the fourth cycle of nivolumab. The source of this sequence is a human donor with classical Hodgkin lymphoma. The CDR3, as DNA: TGTGCCAGCAGCTTAGGGACTAGCGGCCACACAGATACGCAGTATTTT. Amino acid sequence: CASSLGTSGHTDTQYF. The full variable domain, in which reference TRBV7-9 and TRBJ2-3 provide the parts outside the CDR3, is DTGVSQNPRHKITKRGQNVTFRCDPISEHNRLYWYRQTLGQGPEFLTYFQNEAQLEKSRLLSDRFSAERPKGSFSTLEIQRTEQGDSAMYLCASSLGTSGHTDTQYFGPGTRLTVL.